This is a list of T cell receptor beta chains from one sample in a study of CXCR3-negative and CXCR3-positive naive CD8 T cells. Reanalyzing the 5' RACE reads, TCRdb keeps one entry per CDR3 protein, without DNA. The sample has about 90,000 distinct CDR3 sequences, and its top ten clones hold about 1.1%. The sample consisted of naive CXCR3- CD8+ T cells from blood. The receptors stem from a human donor in good health. Some clones in this sample may be carry-over from other donors' samples. Both conserved end residues are part of each CDR3.

>TRBV5-1|TRBJ2-1
CASREGRGNEQFF
>TRBV29-1|TRBJ2-3
CSADQVRDTTDTQYF
>TRBV10-3|TRBJ2-3
CAISMTGGDTQYF
>TRBV6-5|TRBJ2-3
CASSYRDYSTDTQYF
>TRBV6-1|TRBJ1-5
CASLDWGNQPQHF
>TRBV5-1|TRBJ2-7
CASSLAGVWNYERYF
>TRBV29-1|TRBJ1-1
CSAEKQETNTEAFF
>TRBV19|TRBJ2-7
CASSIVWGDEQYF
>TRBV24-1|TRBJ2-1
CATSAGTSGIYSDNEQFF
>TRBV6-2/TRBV6-3|TRBJ2-3
CASSLGGAADTQYF
>TRBV29-1|TRBJ2-1
CSVFGTGFFLEDNEQFF
>TRBV7-2|TRBJ2-7
CASSLTSGAYEQYF
>TRBV7-6|TRBJ1-6
CASSLEGTPLHF
>TRBV29-1|TRBJ1-2
CSVEDFRAGRTNYGYTF
>TRBV4-3|TRBJ2-1
CASSQDSGVGSYNEQFF
>TRBV10-1|TRBJ1-5
CASSQTRGRNQPQHF
>TRBV5-5|TRBJ1-1
CASSLWTGNTEAFF
>TRBV6-2/TRBV6-3|TRBJ1-6
CASSYRRDRETSKDSPLHF
>TRBV4-1|TRBJ2-1
CASSLALYNEQFF
>TRBV29-1|TRBJ2-7
CSVGGMGSYEQYF
>TRBV29-1|TRBJ1-2
CSVVGTGSYGYTF
>TRBV6-5|TRBJ2-7
CASSNRGSTYEQYF
>TRBV25-1|TRBJ1-5
CASSPCHGQSNQPQHF
>TRBV29-1|TRBJ2-7
CSVVGASYEQYF
>TRBV4-2|TRBJ2-1
CASSHPDREGADYNEQFF
>TRBV19|TRBJ2-7
CASSPALGQTYEQYF
>TRBV29-1|TRBJ2-7
CSVEGGMSGTRPYEQYF
>TRBV15|TRBJ2-7
CATSRDNEGRQYF
>TRBV10-2|TRBJ1-1
CASKAWNTEAFF
>TRBV5-1|TRBJ2-1
CASSSDSSGNEQFF
>TRBV4-2|TRBJ1-1
CASSQVDRGLVNTEAFF
>TRBV7-9|TRBJ1-1
CASSLGSRDREEAFF
>TRBV4-1|TRBJ1-1
CASSQDRGSGTEAFF
>TRBV20-1|TRBJ2-7
CSAAAGVRSEQYF
>TRBV13|TRBJ2-7
CASSGTELAGYEQYF
>TRBV29-1|TRBJ2-7
CSGVTSGGSYEQYF
>TRBV20-1|TRBJ1-2
CSARDMAAYGYTF